This T cell receptor beta chain was found in a study of spatial heterogeneity in lung cancer. About the study: Researchers sequenced follow-up PBMC samples if they had them, and these came a median of about two years after resection. For the average unique TCR and UMI combination, more than 8.5 occurrences appeared in raw reads.

This CDR3 has 19 residues. The time point is: blood at routine non-recurrence follow-up after resection. Tumor, nontumor lung or frozen PBMC supplied whole RNA that was sequenced unsorted. TCRdb reprocessed the 5' RACE reads via MiXCR and lists one record per CDR3 protein. The data contain some 120,000 distinct CDR3 sequences, 9% to 15% of them singletons. This clonotype was recorded at least ten times. The chain is built from TRBV21-1 and TRBJ2-1; the D call of TRBD1 is as the table states it, not checked on the DNA. TRBV21-1 is a documented pseudogene. The input for sequencing was PBMCs, taken at follow-up. The sequence was collected from a male donor with early-stage non-small cell lung cancer. The CDR3 sequence: CASSKWTRQRYPYENEQFF. The DNA for the CDR3 is TGTGCCAGCAGCAAGTGGACAAGACAGCGATACCCGTATGAGAATGAGCAGTTCTTC.